Listed below are T cell receptor beta chains from one sample, sequenced in a study of T cell repertoires in cytomegalovirus infection. TCRdb analysed the reads with MiXCR anew, one entry per CDR3 protein. The repertoire holds roughly 920,000 distinct CDR3 sequences, approximately 31% seen once, with 10% to 15% in the top ten. These receptors have no known antigen. The specimen was cultured CD8+ T cells from PBMCs, collected from culture after CMV antigen stimulation. Every receptor here comes from a human donor in good health (CMV status not recorded). Some clones in this sample may be carry-over from other donors' samples. Each CDR3 is given with its conserved first and last residue. The D gene is left open where the match is weak. Size values are once, few and many counts, or a class for expanded clones, and some rows have none.

>TRBJ2-1|-|TRBV7-2|few
TGTGCCAGCAGCCCCCAAGGAGGGTGGATGCTCTACAATGAGCAGTTCTTC
CASSPQGGWMLYNEQFF
>TRBJ1-1|-|TRBV29-1|few
TGCAGCGTTGAAGCCCGAGGGGGGTTCACTGAAGCTTTCTTT
CSVEARGGFTEAFF
>TRBJ2-1|-|TRBV9|few
TGTGCCAGCAGCGTAGCTTGGGGGGTTTCCTACAATGAGCAGTTCTTC
CASSVAWGVSYNEQFF
>TRBJ2-4|-|TRBV6-1|-
TGTGCCAGCAGTGAACCTGACCAAGCCAAAAACATTCAGTACTTC
CASSEPDQAKNIQYF
>TRBJ2-1|-|TRBV20-1|-
TGCAGTGCTAGAGAGGGGGTCTCTTTAGGTTACAATGAGCAGTTCTTC
CSAREGVSLGYNEQFF
>TRBJ2-1|TRBD2|TRBV27|-
TGTGCCAGCAGTTTACCCCCCGCGGGGGGCCTTCGGAACAATGAGCAGTTCTTC
CASSLPPAGGLRNNEQFF
>TRBJ1-1|-|TRBV11-2|-
TGTGCCAGCAGCTTATGGACACTGGGAGATTACACTGAAGCTTTCTTT
CASSLWTLGDYTEAFF
>TRBJ2-1|TRBD2|TRBV7-9|many
TGTGCCAGCAGAAGCAGACTAGCGGGGGCCATTGCTGAGCAGTTCTTC
CASRSRLAGAIAEQFF
>TRBJ2-5|-|TRBV7-6|-
TGTGCCAGCAGCCCCAAGGGGGTCCAAGAGACCCAGTACTTC
CASSPKGVQETQYF
>TRBJ1-5|-|TRBV7-6|-
TGTGTCAGCAGCCAGGGGTATCTTCAGCCCCAGCATTTT
CVSSQGYLQPQHF
>TRBJ2-5|-|TRBV6-6|-
TGTGCCGGATTGACGGGGGAGACCCAGTACTTC
CAGLTGETQYF
>TRBJ1-2|TRBD1|TRBV11-1|-
TGTGCCAGCAGCCTCCGGGACAGTAACTATGGCTACACCTTC
CASSLRDSNYGYTF
>TRBJ2-5|-|TRBV19|few
TGTGCCAGTAGTATGATGCACGGCGAGACCCAGTACTTC
CASSMMHGETQYF
>TRBJ2-3|TRBD2|TRBV10-3|-
TGTGCCATCAGTGAGTCGGCTAGCGGGGTGATAGATAAGCAGTATTTT
CAISESASGVIDKQYF
>TRBJ1-1|TRBD1|TRBV5-6|once
TGTGCCAGCAGCCACGACAGGGAGGGGATGCGAGCTTTCTTT
CASSHDREGMRAFF
>TRBJ1-2|-|TRBV19|-
TGTGCCAGTAGTACCCCAGGGCCGGATGGCTACACCTTC
CASSTPGPDGYTF
>TRBJ1-1|-|TRBV19|few
TGTGCCAGTCGGATGGGACGGACCACTGAAGCTTTCTTT
CASRMGRTTEAFF
>TRBJ1-1|-|TRBV7-9|-
TGTGCCAGCAGCCCGTGGGGGTCCTCACTAGCTTTCTTT
CASSPWGSSLAFF
>TRBJ2-1|TRBD2|TRBV27|-
TGTGCCAGCAGTTTGTCCGTCGGGGGGAGTGAGCAGTTCTTC
CASSLSVGGSEQFF
>TRBJ1-2|TRBD1|TRBV7-9|many
TGTGCCAGCAGTCAACCGGGACAGGGGGCGCGATATGGCTACACCTTC
CASSQPGQGARYGYTF
>TRBJ2-1|TRBD2|TRBV7-8|few
TGTGCCACCGTCGGACCCGGGGGGGCTTACAATGAGCAGTTCTTC
CATVGPGGAYNEQFF
>TRBJ1-1|-|TRBV15|many
TGTGCCACCAGCAGAGATGGGGGAAAGACTGAAGCTTTCTTT
CATSRDGGKTEAFF
>TRBJ2-7|-|TRBV12-3/TRBV12-4|-
TGTGCCAGCAGTAGACAGAGGAGCTCCTACGAGCAGTACTTC
CASSRQRSSYEQYF
>TRBJ1-5|-|TRBV7-9|-
TGTGCCAGCGGTATCCAGGGTAGACAGCCCCAGCATTTT
CASGIQGRQPQHF
>TRBJ2-7|-|TRBV19|-
TGTGCCAGTAGTATCGGTCTGATGGACGAGCAGTACTTC
CASSIGLMDEQYF
>TRBJ1-3|TRBD1|TRBV12-3/TRBV12-4|-
TGTGCCAGCAGTTTGTCCGTGACAGGGTCTGGAAACACCATATATTTT
CASSLSVTGSGNTIYF
>TRBJ2-1|-|TRBV29-1|-
TGCAGCGGCGAATCAGTAGGGGCGTACAATGAGCAGTTCTTC
CSGESVGAYNEQFF
>TRBJ2-1|TRBD2|TRBV4-2|few
TGTGCCAGCAGCCAAACGGCGGGGGTCCCTTACAATGAGCAGTTCTTC
CASSQTAGVPYNEQFF
>TRBJ1-6|-|TRBV7-8|-
TGTGCCAGCAGCCTTAGAGCATTTAATTCACCCCTCCACTTT
CASSLRAFNSPLHF
>TRBJ2-1|-|TRBV5-4|-
TGTGCCAGCAGCGCCGCATGGGGGGGACAGGAGTCCTACAATGAGCAGTTCTTC
CASSAAWGGQESYNEQFF